These 30 T cell receptor beta chains originate from one sample sequenced in a study of shared clonotypes between healthy human individuals. The data were produced by immunoSEQ multiplex PCR, yet TCRdb's version contains in-frame clones alone and is incomplete. This sample has over 2 million clones; roughly 92% occur once, and the top ten carry about 0.36%. Sequencing was done on a sample of naive CD4+ T cells from PBMCs. Regarding subset: CD45RA+ positively selected. All receptors derive from a man between 18 and 29 years old in good health. Some clones in this sample may be carry-over from other donors' samples.

The chain combines TRBV5-1 with TRBJ2-2, with TRBD2 matching 15 bases. V trimming: 2 bases; J trimming: 3 bases; junction bases outside the gene matches: 5. Germline V gene data show CDR1 as SGHRS and CDR2 as YFSETQ. The CDR3 has 18 amino acids. CDR3 nucleotide sequence: TGCGCCAGCAGCTTTTACGGACTAGCGGGAGGGTACACCGGGGAGCTGTTTTTT. It yields the protein CASSFYGLAGGYTGELFF.

The chain is built from TRBV9 and TRBJ2-7; 8 positions match TRBD1. From germline, CDR1 is SGDLS and CDR2 YYNGEE. J gave up 6 bases and V 0 bases, and 14 bases lay outside the gene matches. The CDR3 is 17 residues long. CDR3 bases: TGTGCCAGCAGCGTAGCCCCCCTGAACAGGGGGTCGTTCGAGCAGTACTTC. Its protein product is CASSVAPLNRGSFEQYF.

This sequence joins TRBV11-2 and TRBJ2-6; tentatively, D is TRBD2 (5 bases). Trimming left V 1 base short and J 0 bases short, with 7 bases between. From germline, CDR1 is SGHAT and CDR2 FQNNGV. CDR3 length: 16 amino acids. The CDR3 is CASSLGTDSGANVLTF. In DNA, the CDR3 is TGTGCCAGCAGCTTAGGGACTGACTCTGGGGCCAACGTCCTGACTTTC.

The rearrangement uses TRBV27 and TRBJ2-1; 8 bases are shared with TRBD2. This CDR3 has 16 residues. J lost 3 bases, V lost 8 bases, and 12 bases had no gene match. From germline, CDR1 is MNHEY and CDR2 SMNVEV (reference sequence). The CDR3 nucleotides are TGTGCCAGCCTCTCTTATAGCGGGAATAACTACAATGAGCAGTTCTTC. Translation: CASLSYSGNNYNEQFF.

V gene TRBV19 combines with J gene TRBJ2-2; unclear D gene. The CDR3 consists of 11 residues. CDR1 and CDR2 from the germline V gene are LNHDA and SQIVND (reference sequence). Trimming removed 6 bases at V and 9 bases at J, with 8 bases between. CDR3 nucleotides: TGTGCCAGTAGATTGGGCAGGGAGCTGTTTTTT. Its protein is CASRLGRELFF.

This clone was seen a single time. This chain links TRBV7-3 with TRBJ2-1, with 7 bases lining up with TRBD1. The CDR3 is 15 amino acids. Germline trimming cut 5 bases from V and 9 bases from J; bases unmatched to any gene: 13. CDR1 and CDR2 from the germline V gene are SGHTA and FQGTGA. CDR3 sequence reads: CASSPLGTVIPEQFF. The CDR3 nucleotides are TGTGCCAGCAGCCCGCTCGGGACAGTAATCCCTGAGCAGTTCTTC.

The chain couples TRBV28 to TRBJ2-7, with TRBD2 as a possible D gene (5 bases). V was clipped by 4 bases and J by 0 bases, with 13 bases between them. This CDR3 has 15 amino acids. CDR1 and CDR2 from the germline V gene are MDHEN and SYDVKM. For the CDR3, the DNA is TGTGCCAGCAGTTCCCCGAAGCGGATCTCCTACGAGCAGTACTTC. Amino acids: CASSSPKRISYEQYF.

This clone was counted a few times. Other DNA sequences in this specimen translate into the identical CDR3. This rearrangement joins TRBV18 to TRBJ1-2; D unclear. In germline, CDR1 is KGHSH, CDR2 LQKENI. Trimming removed 3 bases at V and 2 bases at J, with 7 bases between. The CDR3 length is 13 residues. The CDR3 coding sequence is TGTGCCAGCTCACCGGACGGGAACTATGGCTACACCTTC. This gives the protein CASSPDGNYGYTF.

To note about this clone: Other DNA sequences from this sample encode an identical CDR3 as well. The J gene is TRBJ1-2, the V gene TRBV5-1; 9 nucleotides match TRBD1. V shed 0 bases, J shed 2 bases, and the junction held 2 bases outside the gene matches. CDR3 length: 15 residues. From germline, CDR1 is SGHRS and CDR2 YFSETQ. The CDR3, as DNA: TGCGCCAGCAGCTTGGGGACAGGGGCAAACTATGGCTACACCTTC. Translating gives CASSLGTGANYGYTF.

This chain links TRBV14 with TRBJ2-7; the match to TRBD2 covers 8 bases. Germline trimming cut 0 bases from V and 6 bases from J; bases unmatched to any gene: 16. Germline loops: CDR1 SGHDN, CDR2 FVKESK. The CDR3 covers 18 residues. The CDR3 nucleotides read TGTGCCAGCAGCCAAGATACGGGGGGGGCGTCCCTACGATGCGAGCAGTACTTC. Translating gives CASSQDTGGASLRCEQYF.

In DNA form, the CDR3 reads TGTGCCAGCGGTCACTCAACTAGCGGCGCTTACAATGAGCAGTTCTTC. It is translated as CASGHSTSGAYNEQFF. The chain recombines TRBV4-2 with TRBJ2-1, with 8 bases aligning to TRBD2. V dropped 8 bases and J dropped 4; count of bases not matched to a gene: 13. The CDR3 contains 16 residues. Germline V gives CDR1 LGHNA, CDR2 YNFKEQ.

About this clone itself: The sample has other DNA sequences that encode this CDR3 too. The gene calls are TRBV9 and TRBJ2-1, with unresolved D. Germline CDR1 reads SGDLS; CDR2 reads YYNGEE. The CDR3 loop spans 16 amino acids. The V and J ends lost 1 base and 0 bases respectively, with 11 bases between them. In DNA form, the CDR3 reads TGTGCCAGCAGCGTATTAGGCAGTAGCTCCTACAATGAGCAGTTCTTC. It is translated as CASSVLGSSSYNEQFF. Looking up the rest from reference TRBV9 and TRBJ2-1 gives the full variable domain: DSGVTQTPKHLITATGQRVTLRCSPRSGDLSVYWYQQSLDQGLQFLIQYYNGEERAKGNILERFSAQQFPDLHSELNLSSLELGDSALYFCASSVLGSSSYNEQFFGPGTRLTVL.

About this clone: Other DNA sequences of this sample code for an identical CDR3. V and J are TRBV19 and TRBJ1-5, with D unresolved. CDR3 length equals 13 residues. Germline loops: CDR1 LNHDA, CDR2 SQIVND (reference sequence). V lost 2 bases and J 4 bases, leaving 6 bases between the germline ends. The DNA of the CDR3 is TGTGCCAGTAGTATAAGGGTAAATCAGCCCCAGCATTTT. The encoded protein is CASSIRVNQPQHF.

The rearrangement uses TRBV29-1 and TRBJ2-3; TRBD1 matches at 8 bases. Germline CDR1 reads SQVTM; CDR2 reads ANQGSEA. There are 13 residues in the CDR3. After removal of 3 bases from V and 4 bases from J, the junction contained 3 bases not matched to a gene. The CDR3 DNA reads TGCAGCGTTGACAGGGGGCACGCAGATACGCAGTATTTT. The encoded protein is CSVDRGHADTQYF.

The chain is built from TRBV2 and TRBJ2-1; 16 positions agree with TRBD2. The CDR3 length is 16 residues. V was pared by 6 bases and J by 7 bases, with 6 bases of the junction left unmatched. The germline V gene has CDR1 SNHLY and CDR2 FYNNEI. DNA of the CDR3: TGTGCCAGCAGACACCAGGGACTAGCGGGAGGGAATGAGCAGTTCTTC. Translated: CASRHQGLAGGNEQFF.

The chain couples TRBV7-3 to TRBJ2-1, with D perhaps given as TRBD1 or TRBD2 (5 bases each). The germline gives CDR1 SGHTA, CDR2 FQGTGA. The CDR3 has 13 residues. V was shortened by 1 base and J by 8 bases, with 9 bases between the two germline ends. The CDR3 loop reads CASSLIRGDEQFF. The DNA for the CDR3 is TGTGCCAGCAGCTTAATCCGAGGGGATGAGCAGTTCTTC.

V and J are TRBV27 and TRBJ2-2; 7 bases match TRBD1. Losses at the gene ends were 4 bases for V and 6 bases for J; bases not matched to a gene: 14. This CDR3 has 17 amino acids. The germline V gene encodes CDR1 MNHEY and CDR2 SMNVEV (reference sequence). In DNA, the CDR3 is TGTGCCAGCAGTTGGCAACAGGGGTCCCCCCGGGCCGGGGAGCTGTTTTTT. Translation gives CASSWQQGSPRAGELFF.

V is TRBV19 and J is TRBJ1-2, with 7 bases fitting TRBD1. CDR3 length: 13 amino acids. Germline loops: CDR1 LNHDA, CDR2 SQIVND (reference sequence). V lost 7 bases to trimming and J lost 5 bases; unmatched junction nucleotides: 7. The CDR3 bases are TGTGCCAGTACCGGGACAGACTTGTATGGCTACACCTTC. This gives the protein CASTGTDLYGYTF.

CDR3 DNA: TGTGCCAGCTCACCTCTCCCGTACCAAGAGACCCAGTACTTC. Residues: CASSPLPYQETQYF. The chain couples TRBV18 to TRBJ2-5, with unresolved D. The CDR3 loop spans 14 amino acids. Trimming took 3 bases from V and 0 from J, leaving 8 bases between them. Germline V CDR1 and CDR2: KGHSH, LQKENI.

J is TRBJ1-2 and V is TRBV6-5, with 7 positions matching TRBD1. Per germline, CDR1 MNHEY and CDR2 SVGAGI. J lost 7 bases, V lost 6 bases, and 14 bases had no gene match. This CDR3 is 15 amino acids long. This CDR3 reads CASSAPHSGGGGYTF. For the CDR3, the DNA is TGTGCCAGCAGCGCCCCGCATTCAGGGGGGGGTGGCTACACCTTC.

This chain uses TRBV4-1 with TRBJ2-3, with D tentatively TRBD1 (6 bases). CDR3 size: 12 residues. CDR1 is MGHRA and CDR2 is YSYEKL in the germline V gene. V dropped 2 bases and J dropped 6 bases, with 6 bases sitting between them. The CDR3 sequence is CASSQRGDTQYF. Here the CDR3 DNA reads TGCGCCAGCAGCCAAAGGGGGGATACGCAGTATTTT.

The V gene is TRBV6-5, the J gene TRBJ2-2; D call uncertain. CDR1 and CDR2 (germline): MNHEY, SVGAGI. The CDR3 consists of 14 residues. V dropped 0 bases and J dropped 5 bases, with 7 bases sitting between them. Here the CDR3 reads CASSYSERTGELFF. The CDR3 DNA is TGTGCCAGCAGTTACTCAGAACGAACCGGGGAGCTGTTTTTT.

Comments on this clone: The junction departs from germline at one end; a sequencing error may be responsible. At the DNA level, this CDR3 is encoded by other sequences in the same sample as well. The chain has TRBV6-5 and TRBJ1-4; no definite D call. The CDR3 loop spans 12 amino acids. The V gene's germline CDR1 is MNHEY and CDR2 SVGAGI. The CDR3 loop reads CASSEANEKLFF. The CDR3 DNA reads TGCGCCAGCAGTGAGGCTAATGAAAAACTGTTTTTT.

V usage is TRBV18 and J usage is TRBJ1-1; 10 bases align to TRBD1. Germline V gene data show CDR1 as KGHSH and CDR2 as LQKENI. V was clipped by 0 bases and J by 11 bases; unmatched bases: 9. This CDR3 is built from 15 residues. The CDR3 DNA reads as TGTGCCAGCTCACCACCCGGGACAGGGGAAACGGGGGCTTTCTTT. Its translation: CASSPPGTGETGAFF.

The chain combines TRBV4-1 with TRBJ1-4; D unresolved. CDR3 length equals 15 residues. Germline lookup yields CDR1 MGHRA and CDR2 YSYEKL. Trimming took 3 bases from V and 3 from J, leaving 11 bases between them. CDR3 nucleotide sequence: TGCGCCAGCAGCCACCGCGCTGGGGCTAATGAAAAACTGTTTTTT. Translation: CASSHRAGANEKLFF.

This clone was detected once. V usage is TRBV11-2 and J usage is TRBJ2-3, with 9 bases identical to TRBD1. The CDR3 consists of 15 residues. Germline-derived CDR1 and CDR2 are SGHAT and FQNNGV. V lost 6 bases to trimming and J lost 4 bases; unmatched junction nucleotides: 8. The CDR3 is CASRYTGGGSDTQYF. DNA for the CDR3: TGTGCCAGCAGATACACAGGGGGCGGTTCAGATACGCAGTATTTT.

This clone was seen just once. The genes are TRBV2 and TRBJ2-1; 7 bases line up with TRBD1. Germline V gene lookup returns CDR1 SNHLY and CDR2 FYNNEI. This CDR3 spans 11 amino acids. Unmatched junction bases numbered 8, after V lost 6 bases and J lost 15 bases. In DNA, the CDR3 is TGTGCCAGCAGACCAGGGACAGACGCGTTCTTC. This sequence encodes CASRPGTDAFF.

In DNA, the CDR3 is TGTGCCAGCAGCTCGTACCACCATGGGGAAAATGAGCAGTTCTTC. This encodes CASSSYHHGENEQFF. The chain links TRBV7-6 to TRBJ2-1; D unresolved. CDR1 and CDR2 from the germline V gene are SGHVS and FNYEAQ. Between the trimmed V and J ends, which lost 4 bases and 7 bases, there was a span of 17 bases. The CDR3 spans 15 residues. The variable domain in full, completed from reference TRBV7-6 and TRBJ2-1, reads GAGVSQSPRYKVTKRGQDVALRCDPISGHVSLYWYRQALGQGPEFLTYFNYEAQQDKSGLPNDRFSAERPEGSISTLTIQRTEQRDSAMYRCASSSYHHGENEQFFGPGTRLTVL.

This chain uses TRBV28 with TRBJ1-1; 8 bases fit TRBD1. V was clipped by 11 bases and J by 1 base; unmatched bases: 24. CDR1 and CDR2 (germline): MDHEN, SYDVKM. This CDR3 region has 19 residues. The CDR3 bases are TGTGCCTCTCTTCAGTTTCGATTCAGGGTTCAGGGGGCGAACACTGAAGCTTTCTTT. Its protein is CASLQFRFRVQGANTEAFF.

The chain uses TRBV18 and TRBJ2-7; D unclear. Germline CDR1 reads KGHSH; CDR2 reads LQKENI. This CDR3 has 14 amino acids. V lost 2 bases, J lost 12 bases, and 20 bases lay in between. CDR3 DNA sequence: TGTGCCAGCTCACCAACGTTAGAAGATCAACCGGGGTACTTC. Its protein is CASSPTLEDQPGYF.